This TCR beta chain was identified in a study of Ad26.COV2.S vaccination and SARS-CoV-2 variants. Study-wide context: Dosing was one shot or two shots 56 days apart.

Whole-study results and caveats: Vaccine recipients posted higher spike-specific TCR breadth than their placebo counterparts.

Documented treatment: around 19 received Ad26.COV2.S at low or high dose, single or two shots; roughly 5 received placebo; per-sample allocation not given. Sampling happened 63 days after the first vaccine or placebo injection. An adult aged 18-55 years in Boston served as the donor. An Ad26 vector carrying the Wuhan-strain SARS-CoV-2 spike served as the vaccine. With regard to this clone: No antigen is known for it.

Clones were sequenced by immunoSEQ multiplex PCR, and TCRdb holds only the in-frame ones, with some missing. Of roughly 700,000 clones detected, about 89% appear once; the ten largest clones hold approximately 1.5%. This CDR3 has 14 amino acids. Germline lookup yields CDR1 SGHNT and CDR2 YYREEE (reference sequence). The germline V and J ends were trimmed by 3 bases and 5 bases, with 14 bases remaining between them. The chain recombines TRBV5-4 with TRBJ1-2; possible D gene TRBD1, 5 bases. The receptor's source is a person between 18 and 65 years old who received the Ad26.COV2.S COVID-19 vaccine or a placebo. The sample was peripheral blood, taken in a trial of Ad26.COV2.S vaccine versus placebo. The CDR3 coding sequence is TGTGCCAGCAGCTCGTCGCGGGGGGGATATGGCTACACCTTC. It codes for CASSSSRGGYGYTF.